This T cell receptor (beta chain) was sequenced for a study of blood T cell repertoires in COVID-19 (dated by TCRdb to 2020 to 2022). Regarding the complete study: Samples from collaborators originated in the United States, Italy and Spain and spanned both the acute and convalescent phases of COVID-19. The repertoires were released in a freely available public database meant as a resource for research on the immune response to SARS-CoV-2. Samples came from the ongoing ImmuneRACE study (first 160 participants) plus 1,254 subjects from 6 global collaborators. A de-identified subject ID, COVID-19 status, age in years and sex were almost always included in the sample metadata. Subjects who had been exposed to COVID-19, were actively infected with it, or had recovered from it provided the deeply sampled blood TCRbeta repertoires that made up the dataset. The prospective study material was composed of cDNA or gDNA derived from T cells, B-cell-depleted T cells, or PBMCs. Where available, HLA class I and class II types were obtained from metadata supplied by the sample provider rather than from assay-based typing.

In Seattle, one collaborating source enrolled patients while the infection was active and tracked those patients longitudinally over the course of disease. Each collaborating institution followed its own protocols to collect whole blood in K2EDTA tubes. For TCRbeta analysis, collaborators shipped samples in one of three forms: frozen whole blood, isolated PBMCs, or DNA extracted from either of those sample types. The paper's findings and limits, for the study overall: How much clinical and demographic metadata was included differed by source and by participant, and the metadata was provided uncurated.

TCRbeta CDR3 regions were amplified from genomic DNA using the immunoSEQ Assay, a bias-controlled multiplex PCR. Per the authors' processing: The number of nucleated cells in each sample was estimated from the amplification of reference gene primers within the assay. To quantify the absolute abundance of each unique TCRbeta CDR3 rearrangement, sequence reads were collapsed and filtered. For each sample, productive Simpson clonality was calculated as the square root of Simpson's diversity index across productive rearrangements. TCRdb limited this immuneACCESS table to in-frame rearrangements with V and J called. A share of clones is missing; checked studies link under half to unresolved V genes, and the rest is unexplained. The V and J calls and clone size come from that table; D and trimming were worked out from the DNA. This sample is represented by 150,000 to 200,000 clones; approximately 81% of them were singletons. The ten largest clones add up to roughly 15% of the sample.

Trimming takes 1 base off V and 0 bases off J; junction bases not matched to a gene: 6. From cysteine to phenylalanine, the CDR3 is 19 amino acids long. The read is trimmed to its CDR3 DNA, 57 bases read in frame from base 1. CDR1 is given as MGHRA and CDR2 as YSYEKL, both from the germline V gene. Of note for this clone: No antigen is known for it. Per-nucleotide qualities are absent, and no much larger clonotype sits a single base away.

The rearranged segments are TRBV4-1 and TRBJ2-2, with 12 bases in between that match TRBD2. Sequencing input: peripheral blood. The sequence came from a woman in her 70s with COVID-19, enrolled during active disease. The CDR3 amino acid sequence is: CASSQVPGLAGANTGELFF. The DNA sequence follows: TGCGCCAGCAGCCAAGTCCCGGGACTAGCGGGCGCGAACACCGGGGAGCTGTTTTTT.